The 31 T cell receptor beta chains below come from one sample, sequenced in a study of tumor and adjacent non-tumor tissue in lung cancer. The template was RNA from unsorted bulk tissue. TCRbeta libraries were built with three rounds of nested PCR, modified from ARM-PCR. TCRdb reanalysed the multiplex PCR reads using MiXCR and keeps one entry per CDR3 protein. The sample comprises 60,000 to 85,000 distinct CDR3 sequences, over 75% of which are singletons, and approximately 12% rests with the top ten. Sequencing used lung tumor tissue. Source of these receptors: a woman between 50 and 59 years old with non-small cell lung cancer.

The chain uses TRBV29-1 and TRBJ2-5; the D is unclear. Per the germline V gene, CDR1 is SQVTM and CDR2 is ANQGSEA. The CDR3 consists of 15 residues. V lost 6 bases and J lost 8, with 25 bases in between. CDR3 DNA: TGCAGCGTCATTATAAGAATGGGAATACGAGATACCCAGTACTTC. This encodes CSVIIRMGIRDTQYF.

Turning to this clonotype: A single base separates this from a much larger clone, so it may be a read error. J is TRBJ2-2 and V is TRBV20-1; D is possibly TRBD1 (5 bases). Trimming took off 6 bases at V and 6 bases at J, with 14 bases between the two ends. The CDR3 has 13 amino acids. Germline loops: CDR1 DFQATT, CDR2 SNEGSKA (reference sequence). The CDR3 reads CSAGGIGAGELFF. For the CDR3, the DNA is TGCAGTGCGGGTGGGATAGGGGCCGGGGAGCTGTTTTTT.

As for this clonotype: Since the CDR3 does not end with the conserved phenylalanine or tryptophan, this likely comes from a read error. The chain has TRBV11-1 and TRBJ2-1, with TRBD2 identical over 12 bases. The V segment lost 4 bases and the J segment 12 bases; nucleotides outside the gene matches: 7. The CDR3 loop spans 14 amino acids. CDR1 SGHAT and CDR2 FQDESV come from the germline V gene (reference sequence). CDR3 in amino acids: CASSSGLAGGLQFS. CDR3 bases: TGTGCCAGCAGCTCAGGGCTAGCGGGAGGGTTGCAGTTCTCG.

This clonotype was counted between two and nine times. A read error is likely, as this CDR3 ends without the conserved phenylalanine or tryptophan. The rearrangement joins TRBV14 to TRBJ1-2; a possible D gene is TRBD1 (5 bases). The germline gives CDR1 SGHDN, CDR2 FVKESK. Trimming took off 5 bases at V and 3 bases at J, with 10 bases between the two ends. The CDR3 is 13 residues long. CDR3 nucleotide sequence: TGTGCCAGCAGCGACGGGGGGGACTATGGCTACACCCTC. It yields the protein CASSDGGDYGYTL.

For this clonotype: The junction shows a germline mismatch at one end, possibly a read error. The V and J genes are TRBV7-9 and TRBJ2-7; D uncertain. CDR3 length: 12 residues. CDR1 SEHNR and CDR2 FQNEAQ come from the germline V gene (reference sequence). The CDR3 spells CVSSSASYDQYF. CDR3 in DNA: TGTGTCAGCAGCTCCGCATCCTACGATCAGTACTTC.

This clonotype was found a few times. The junction shows a germline mismatch at one end, possibly a read error. The CDR3: CGSGKRENEQYF. CDR3 nucleotide sequence: TGTGGCAGCGGCAAACGGGAGAACGAGCAGTACTTC. The V and J genes are TRBV12-3 or TRBV12-4 and TRBJ2-7, with D tentatively TRBD2 (6 bases). The CDR3 runs to 12 residues.

The DNA for the CDR3 is TGCGCCAGCAGCCAAGATTGGTGGACAGGGGGCTCTCGGGCCAACATCGTGACTTTC. This sequence encodes CASSQDWWTGGSRANIVTF. The chain uses TRBV4-1 and TRBJ2-6; 11 nucleotides align to TRBD1. The germline CDR1 and CDR2 sequences are MGHRA and YSYEKL. Germline trimming cut 0 bases from V and 17 bases from J; bases unmatched to any gene: 21. The CDR3 sequence is 19 residues long.

For this clonotype: A junction end diverges from the germline sequence, so it may reflect a read error. J is TRBJ1-1 and V is TRBV10-3; no firm D call. The CDR3 has 12 residues. Germline V gene data show CDR1 as ENHRY and CDR2 as SYGVKD. The CDR3 nucleotides are TGTGCCATTAGTGAGACACAAGGTGAAGCTTCCTTT. Translating it yields CAISETQGEASF.

A remark on this clonotype: One end of the junction fails to match germline, which may point to a read error. This chain links TRBV11-2 with TRBJ2-5, with D tentatively TRBD2 (5 bases). This CDR3 region has 16 residues. Looked up from germline, CDR1 is SGHAT and CDR2 is FQNNGV. The CDR3 protein is CTSSLVSGWDQETQYF. The CDR3 DNA reads as TGTACCAGCAGCTTAGTCAGCGGTTGGGACCAAGAGACCCAGTACTTC.

This clonotype was observed once. V gene TRBV20-1 combines with J gene TRBJ2-7; TRBD1 is a possible D gene (6 bases). The germline V and J ends were trimmed by 7 bases and 3 bases, with 25 bases remaining between them. The CDR3 spans 16 residues. CDR1 and CDR2 (germline): DFQATT, SNEGSKA (reference sequence). CDR3 DNA sequence: TGCAGTGTTATTGCTAACCTAGACAGGCTCGGCTACGAGCAGTACTTC. This encodes CSVIANLDRLGYEQYF.

The chain has TRBV12-3 or TRBV12-4 and TRBJ2-3; TRBD2 matches at 7 bases. Trimming at V came to 9 bases and at J to 4 bases, leaving 13 bases not matched to a gene. The CDR3 runs to 15 residues. The CDR3 protein is CASSLTSEKADTQYF. CDR3 DNA: TGTGCCAGTAGTCTTACTAGCGAGAAGGCAGATACGCAGTATTTT.

The chain has TRBV19 and TRBJ2-1, with 14 bases fitting TRBD2. This CDR3 spans 20 amino acids. J lost 7 bases, V lost 5 bases, and 19 bases had no gene match. Germline CDR1 reads LNHDA; CDR2 reads SQIVND (reference sequence). The CDR3 coding sequence is TGTGCCAGTAGTGTTCCCCGACCCGGGACTAGCGGGAGAATTATGAATGAGCAGTTCTTC. Translating it yields CASSVPRPGTSGRIMNEQFF.

This chain uses TRBV4-1 with TRBJ1-5, with D uncertain. The V and J ends lost 0 bases and 10 bases respectively, with 10 bases between them. The CDR3 has 13 amino acids. Germline CDR1 is MGHRA and CDR2 is YSYEKL. CDR3 residues: CASSQDGQEPQHF. In DNA form, the CDR3 reads TGCGCCAGCAGCCAAGATGGTCAAGAACCCCAGCATTTT.

On this clonotype itself: The junction differs from germline at one of its ends, possibly a read error. The CDR3 sequence: CANSHYSKTSYYGYTF. The DNA of the CDR3 is TGCGCCAACAGCCACTACTCAAAGACTTCTTACTATGGCTACACCTTC. The V gene is TRBV14, the J gene TRBJ1-2; D call uncertain. The V gene's germline CDR1 is SGHDN and CDR2 FVKESK. CDR3 length: 16 residues.

V is TRBV11-2 and J is TRBJ2-7; D is unresolved. CDR3 size: 12 residues. Looked up from germline, CDR1 is SGHAT and CDR2 is FQNNGV. V gave up 11 bases and J gave up 10 bases, with 21 bases separating them. CDR3 bases: TGTGCCTGCACCTTAAGCTCTACGAAACAGTACTTC. Translation gives CACTLSSTKQYF.

Concerning this clonotype itself: A much larger clonotype is one base distant, so this may be a read error. The CDR3, as DNA: TGCAGTGCTAGGACAGGGACAGACACCTATGGCTACACCTTC. Protein sequence: CSARTGTDTYGYTF. The chain joins TRBV20-1 to TRBJ1-2; TRBD1 aligns across 7 bases. The V and J ends lost 3 bases and 4 bases, in that order; junction bases with no gene match: 8. This CDR3 comprises 14 residues. The V gene's germline CDR1 is DFQATT and CDR2 SNEGSKA (reference sequence).

In DNA, the CDR3 is TGCGCCAGCAGTGAGTCGGTCGAGGGGTACAGTGATCAGTTCTTC. Amino acid sequence: CASSESVEGYSDQFF. J is TRBJ2-1 and V is TRBV10-1; D tentatively reads TRBD1 or TRBD2 (5 bases each). The CDR3 runs to 15 residues. The V and J ends lost 0 bases and 13 bases respectively, with 19 bases between them. Germline assignment: CDR1 WNHNN and CDR2 SYGVQD (reference sequence).

This clonotype has ten or more counts. V gene TRBV6-5 combines with J gene TRBJ2-1, with 15 bases identical to TRBD2. Germline trimming cut 0 bases from V and 9 bases from J; bases unmatched to any gene: 6. Looked up from germline, CDR1 is MNHEY and CDR2 is SVGAGI. The CDR3 is 17 residues long. CDR3 sequence: CASSYSIWGLAGGEQFF. The CDR3 DNA reads as TGTGCCAGCAGTTACTCGATTTGGGGACTAGCGGGAGGTGAGCAGTTCTTC.

V usage is TRBV11-2 and J usage is TRBJ2-3, with D possibly TRBD2 on 5 matching bases. Trimming left V 5 bases short and J 4 bases short, with 19 bases between. Per the germline V gene, CDR1 is SGHAT and CDR2 is FQNNGV. The CDR3 has 16 amino acids. In nucleotides, the CDR3 is TGTGCCAGCAGCACTAGGCCCGTGTGGAGGCCAGATACGCAGTATTTT. Translation gives CASSTRPVWRPDTQYF.

CDR3 sequence (DNA): TGCAGGGTGGCTAAGGGACTAGCGGGAGTAGGCAATGAGCAGTTCTTC. Encoded protein: CRVAKGLAGVGNEQFF. The rearrangement links TRBV29-1 to TRBJ2-1; 14 bases are a match to TRBD2. The CDR3 is 16 residues long. In germline, CDR1 is SQVTM, CDR2 ANQGSEA.

The CDR3 DNA sequence: TGCGCCAGCAGCGGAGGGACTAGCTGGAAATTCAATGAGCAGTTCTTC. Translated: CASSGGTSWKFNEQFF. This chain uses TRBV5-1 with TRBJ2-1; 9 bases fit TRBD2. Trimming removed 4 bases from V and 6 bases from J; junction bases left unmatched: 11. The germline CDR1 and CDR2 sequences are SGHRS and YFSETQ. CDR3 size: 16 residues.

As concerns this clonotype: One end of the junction does not line up with germline, which may come from a read error. The chain joins TRBV2 to TRBJ2-2; 10 bases fit TRBD1. In germline, CDR1 is SNHLY, CDR2 FYNNEI. CDR3 length: 14 amino acids. The DNA for the CDR3 is TGTGCCAGCAGTTGGACAGGGGGAACCGGGGTGCTGTTTTTT. Translation gives CASSWTGGTGVLFF.

The chain couples TRBV4-1 to TRBJ2-7; D is unclear. V lost 4 bases and J lost 4, with 26 bases in between. The CDR3 is 18 residues long. Germline V gene data show CDR1 as MGHRA and CDR2 as YSYEKL. The CDR3 nucleotides are TGCGCCAGCAGCCCATTCCCCGAAAACTATAGAGCTTCGTACGAGCAGTACTTC. Its translation: CASSPFPENYRASYEQYF.

On this clonotype itself: A much larger clonotype is one base distant, so this may be a read error. The rearrangement joins TRBV5-1 to TRBJ2-5, with D maybe TRBD1 (5 bases). This CDR3 has 15 residues. Germline V gives CDR1 SGHRS, CDR2 YFSETQ. The CDR3 loop is CVSSSTEPYQETQYF. In DNA, the CDR3 is TGCGTCAGCAGCTCGACAGAGCCGTACCAAGAGACCCAGTACTTC.

As to this clonotype: Germline and junction disagree at one end, which may indicate a read error. The chain joins TRBV14 to TRBJ1-4; D is unresolved. CDR1 and CDR2 (germline): SGHDN, FVKESK. This CDR3 comprises 13 residues. CDR3 residues: CACSQDRAERKLF. In DNA form, the CDR3 reads TGTGCCTGCAGCCAAGACCGTGCAGAGAGAAAACTGTTT. Filled out from reference TRBV14 and TRBJ1-4, the complete variable domain reads EAGVTQFPSHSVIEKGQTVTLRCDPISGHDNLYWYRRVMGKEIKFLLHFVKESKQDESGMPNNRFLAERTGGTYSTLKVQPAELEDSGVYFCACSQDRAERKLFGSGTQLSVL.

As for this clonotype: As the CDR3 is not closed by the conserved phenylalanine or tryptophan, this likely results from a read error. The DNA is omitted, as the CDR3 cannot be located on it reliably, and the CDR3 follows TCRdb's listing. This rearrangement joins TRBV11-2 to TRBJ2-3; the table assigns TRBD2, which was not confirmed against the DNA. The germline gives CDR1 SGHAT, CDR2 FQNNGV. The length of the CDR3 is 15 amino acids, counting both ends. CDR3 protein: CASSLGGRSPGTQNS.

The V call is TRBV11-1, the J call TRBJ2-4; maybe TRBD1 (5 bases). The CDR3 has 16 amino acids. The ends were cut back, 4 bases at V and 6 bases at J, with 19 bases in the middle. Germline CDR1 reads SGHAT; CDR2 reads FQDESV (reference sequence). The CDR3 reads CASSSLSQRGRNIQYF. Here the CDR3 DNA reads TGTGCCAGCAGCTCGTTGTCTCAAAGGGGCAGAAACATTCAGTACTTC.

As for this clonotype: This may be a read error: a much more frequent sequence differs by one nucleotide. J is TRBJ2-3 and V is TRBV28; D gene unclear. The CDR3 contains 14 residues. Per the germline V gene, CDR1 is MDHEN and CDR2 is SYDVKM. Trimming cost V 6 bases and J 0 bases, with 10 bases left between them. The CDR3 loop is CASRTFESTDTQYF. The CDR3 DNA sequence: TGTGCCAGCAGAACTTTCGAGAGCACAGATACGCAGTATTTT.

This rearrangement joins TRBV11-2 to TRBJ2-1; TRBD1 might be the D (7 bases). Germline CDR1 and CDR2: SGHAT and FQNNGV. The V gene lost 5 bases and the J gene lost 13 bases, with 27 bases spanning the gap. The CDR3 totals 16 residues. CDR3 sequence: CASSPGGLTGVADQFF. The CDR3 region has the DNA TGTGCCAGCAGCCCAGGGGGGCTAACGGGAGTAGCTGACCAGTTCTTC.

Details on this clonotype: A much more abundant neighbour one base away suggests this may be a read error. This chain uses TRBV5-4 with TRBJ2-7; TRBD1 might be the D (6 bases). The CDR3 covers 15 residues. Germline CDR1 and CDR2: SGHNT and YYREEE (reference sequence). Here the CDR3 DNA reads TGTGCCAGCAGCTTGGACAGGGATAGCTCCTACAAGCAGTACTTC. Translated, it gives CASSLDRDSSYKQYF.

Concerning this clonotype: A read error may produce the germline difference seen at one junction end. The chain is built from TRBV4-2 and TRBJ2-7; a weak D match, TRBD1 (5 bases). The V gene's germline CDR1 is LGHNA and CDR2 YNFKEQ. The CDR3 consists of 15 residues. The CDR3 loop is CASSPSVIGAYEQYF. The CDR3 nucleotides are TGTGCCAGCAGCCCGTCCGTGATAGGGGCGTACGAACAGTACTTC.